Included here is one T cell receptor (beta chain) sequence, with context. This PCR relied on a set of 60 Vbeta primers and 13 Jbeta primers. Profiling relied on immunoSEQ multiplex PCR, and the TCRdb table lists in-frame clones only, not all of them. This table holds about 140,000 clones, roughly three quarters found once. The sample belongs to a study of cytomegalovirus exposure and HLA in healthy donors. Looked up from germline, CDR1 is SNHLY and CDR2 is FYNNEI. The CDR3 sequence is 13 residues long. V was trimmed by 5 bases and J by 6 bases, leaving 11 bases between them. The TCR comes from a man aged 30 to 45 in good health and CMV-seronegative. The specimen sequenced was PBMCs. The chain combines TRBV2 with TRBJ2-1, with D possibly TRBD2 on 5 matching bases. The CDR3 loop reads CASSQLVFNEQFF. The CDR3 bases are TGTGCCAGCAGTCAACTAGTCTTCAATGAGCAGTTCTTC. The variable domain in full, with the rest retrieved from reference TRBV2 and TRBJ2-1, is EPEVTQTPSHQVTQMGQEVILRCVPISNHLYFYWYRQILGQKVEFLVSFYNNEISEKSEIFDDQFSVERPDGSNFTLKIRSTKLEDSAMYFCASSQLVFNEQFFGPGTRLTVL.